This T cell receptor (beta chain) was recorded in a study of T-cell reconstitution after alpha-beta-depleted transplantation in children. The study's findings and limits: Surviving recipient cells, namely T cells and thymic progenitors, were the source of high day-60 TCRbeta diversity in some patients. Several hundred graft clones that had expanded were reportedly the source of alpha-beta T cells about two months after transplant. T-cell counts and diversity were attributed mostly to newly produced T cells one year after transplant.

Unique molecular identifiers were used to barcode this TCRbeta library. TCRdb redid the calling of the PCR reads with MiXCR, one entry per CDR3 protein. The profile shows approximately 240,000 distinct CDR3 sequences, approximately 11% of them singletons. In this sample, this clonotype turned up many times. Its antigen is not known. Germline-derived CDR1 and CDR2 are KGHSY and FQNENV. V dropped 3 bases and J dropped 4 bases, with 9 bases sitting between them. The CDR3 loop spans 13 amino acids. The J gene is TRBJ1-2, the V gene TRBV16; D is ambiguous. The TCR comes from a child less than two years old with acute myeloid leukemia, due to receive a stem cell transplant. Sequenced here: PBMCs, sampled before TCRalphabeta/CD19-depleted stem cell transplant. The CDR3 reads CASSHRESYGYTF. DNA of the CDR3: TGTGCCAGCAGCCATAGGGAATCCTATGGCTACACCTTC.